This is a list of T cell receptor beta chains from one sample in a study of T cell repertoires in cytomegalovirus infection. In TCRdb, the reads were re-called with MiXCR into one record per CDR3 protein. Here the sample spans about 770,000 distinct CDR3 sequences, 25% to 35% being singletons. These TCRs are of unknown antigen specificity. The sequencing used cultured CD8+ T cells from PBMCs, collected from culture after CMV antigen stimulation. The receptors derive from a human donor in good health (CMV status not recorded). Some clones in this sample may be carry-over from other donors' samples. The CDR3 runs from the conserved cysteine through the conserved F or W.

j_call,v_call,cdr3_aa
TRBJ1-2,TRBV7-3,CASSLSGRGRTNYGYTF
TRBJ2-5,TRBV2,CASIGSTSRETQYF
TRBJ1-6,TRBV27,CASSLSMDTTGNHNSPLHF
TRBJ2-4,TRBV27,CASSTPGRTKNIQYF
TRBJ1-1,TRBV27,CASTPRARSTEAFF
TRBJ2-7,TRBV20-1,CSARTPGTAFYEQYF
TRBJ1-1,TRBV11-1,CASSLLGTGFGAFF
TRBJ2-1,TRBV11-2,CASSFPRTVYNEQFF
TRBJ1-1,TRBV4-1,CASSWDSAYTEAFF
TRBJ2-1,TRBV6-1,CASSPWDRERSYNEQFF
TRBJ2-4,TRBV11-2,CASSLVGIAKNIQYF
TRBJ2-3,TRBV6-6,CANRGTSDPDTQYF
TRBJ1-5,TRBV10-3,CAISESGGPQPQHF
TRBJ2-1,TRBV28,CASSLLGTSANNEQFF
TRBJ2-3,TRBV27,CASSSLAGNTDTQYF
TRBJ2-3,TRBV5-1,CASSLVASVIGTDTQYF
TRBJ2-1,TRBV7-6,CASSPLIAGAQSSYNEQFF
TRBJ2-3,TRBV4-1,CASSQVSPDTQYF
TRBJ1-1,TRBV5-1,CASSLAPEETEAFF
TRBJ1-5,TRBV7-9,CASREGTGGSQPQHF
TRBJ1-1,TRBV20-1,CSANEPGGVEAFF
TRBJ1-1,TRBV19,CASSNPGGDGAFF
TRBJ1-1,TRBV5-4,CASSAQGSTEAFF
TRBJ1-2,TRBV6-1,CAGLGGDGGYGYTF
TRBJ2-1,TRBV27,CASTVGGGNEQFF
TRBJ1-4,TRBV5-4,CASSLLSGQGEEKLFF
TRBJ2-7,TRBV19,CASLDPGQGGYEQYF
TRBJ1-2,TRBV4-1,CASSQDGPYGYTF
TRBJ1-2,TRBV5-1,CASSLEAPNYGYTF
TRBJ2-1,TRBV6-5,CASSYEGPTYNEQFF
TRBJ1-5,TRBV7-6,CASSFGGDQPQHF
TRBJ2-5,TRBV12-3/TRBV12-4,CASSTLGGETQYF
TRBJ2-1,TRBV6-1,CASSFHPGTSGGGYNEQFF
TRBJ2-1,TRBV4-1,CASSQESPGAYNEQFF
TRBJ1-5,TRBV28,CASSLEGTQPQHF
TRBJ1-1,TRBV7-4,CASSRNPTEAFF
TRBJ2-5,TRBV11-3,CASSLSRGAETQYF
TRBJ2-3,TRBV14,CASSQDWAALSTDTQYF
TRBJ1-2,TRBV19,CASSIGQVYGYTF
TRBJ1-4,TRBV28,CASSLDFSGGEKLFF
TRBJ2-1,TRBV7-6,CASSSLPTLEQFF
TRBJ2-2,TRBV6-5,CASSYPPGTPRAGELFF
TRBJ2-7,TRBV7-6,CASSLAGGEVYEQYF
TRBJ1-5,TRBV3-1,CASSKDRGWNQPQHF